A single sample gave rise to the 17 T cell receptor beta chains below, sequenced in a study of T cells in Graves' hyperthyroidism and ophthalmopathy. TCR beta CDR3 sequences were amplified from RNA transcripts. Carried out on the TCR CDR3, a first-round RT-PCR used the HTBI primer set. Each CDR3 protein gets one entry after TCRdb re-called the multiplex PCR reads with MiXCR. Here the sample spans a few hundred thousand distinct CDR3 sequences, roughly an eighth being singletons. Material: blood. These TCRs come from a woman aged 18-30 years with Graves' hyperthyroidism.

This clonotype was observed a few times. This chain connects TRBV28 to TRBJ2-1; no reliable D call. Germline V gene data show CDR1 as MDHEN and CDR2 as SYDVKM. The CDR3 covers 17 residues. Between the trimmed V and J ends, which lost 5 bases and 3 bases, there was a span of 20 bases. Here the CDR3 DNA reads TGTGCCAGCAGTGGTCAACCGGGCCCTACGTTCTACAATGAGCAGTTCTTC. Amino acids: CASSGQPGPTFYNEQFF.

The chain combines TRBV30 with TRBJ2-7; no firm D call. Germline lookup yields CDR1 GTSNPN and CDR2 SVGIG (reference sequence). Trimming stripped 3 bases from V and 2 bases from J, with 8 bases between. The CDR3 runs to 12 residues. Here the CDR3 reads CAWSKTTYEQYF. The CDR3 DNA sequence: TGTGCCTGGAGCAAAACCACCTACGAGCAGTACTTC.

The chain carries TRBV11-2 and TRBJ1-1; 9 positions match TRBD1. The CDR3 covers 16 residues. Germline CDR1 and CDR2: SGHAT and FQNNGV. V was pared by 5 bases and J by 6 bases, with 13 bases of the junction left unmatched. The CDR3 coding sequence is TGTGCCAGCAGCCGTAGACCGGGACAGGGAAGCTCTGAAGCTTTCTTT. Translation gives CASSRRPGQGSSEAFF.

The chain couples TRBV7-9 to TRBJ2-7, with TRBD2 identical over 11 bases. CDR3 length: 14 residues. CDR1 and CDR2 (germline): SEHNR, FQNEAQ (reference sequence). V lost 5 bases to trimming and J lost 7 bases; unmatched junction nucleotides: 7. CDR3 nucleotide sequence: TGTGCCAGCAGCCCCGGGACTAGCGGTGGGGAGCAGTACTTC. This encodes CASSPGTSGGEQYF.

This clonotype was detected ten times or more. The chain employs TRBV29-1 and TRBJ1-1; tentative D call: TRBD1 (5 bases). Per germline, CDR1 SQVTM and CDR2 ANQGSEA. This CDR3 is built from 13 residues. Deletions cut 7 bases from V and 4 bases from J, with 16 bases between. For the CDR3, the DNA is TGCAGCGCTATTCAGGGAGGGAGCACTGAAGCTTTCTTT. Translation gives CSAIQGGSTEAFF.

This clonotype was seen repeatedly, ten times or more. The CDR3 loop is CSATDRHNSPTNEKLFF. The CDR3 nucleotides are TGCAGTGCCACCGACAGGCACAATTCCCCAACTAATGAAAAACTGTTTTTT. The chain joins TRBV20-1 to TRBJ1-4; D possibly corresponds to TRBD1 (6 bases). CDR1 is DFQATT and CDR2 is SNEGSKA in the germline V gene (reference sequence). CDR3 length equals 17 residues. V lost 6 bases and J 0 bases, leaving 20 bases between the germline ends.

This clonotype was observed many times. The V gene is TRBV12-3 or TRBV12-4, the J gene TRBJ2-7; TRBD2 agrees at 8 bases. The CDR3 spans 13 residues. V shed 6 bases, J shed 6 bases, and the junction held 7 bases outside the gene matches. CDR3: CASRAGGGGEQYF. The CDR3 DNA is TGTGCCAGCAGGGCCGGGGGGGGTGGCGAGCAGTACTTC.

This clonotype was detected only a few times. The chain employs TRBV28 and TRBJ1-3; D not certain. The V end lost 3 bases, the J end lost 8 bases, and 8 bases lay between the germline ends. The germline gives CDR1 MDHEN, CDR2 SYDVKM. The CDR3 contains 12 residues. Here the CDR3 DNA reads TGTGCCAGCAGTTTGGGGTCGGACACCATATATTTT. Translation gives CASSLGSDTIYF.

In its sample, this clonotype was seen a few times. This clone may be a read error of a much larger clone one base away. The rearrangement links TRBV7-9 to TRBJ2-7; D is perhaps TRBD1 (5 bases). The V end was cut by 2 bases, the J end by 0 bases, with 14 bases between. Germline V gene sequence: CDR1 SEHNR, CDR2 FQNEAQ (reference sequence). This CDR3 spans 16 amino acids. The CDR3 protein is CASSLKGRDFSYEQYF. In DNA, the CDR3 is TGTGCCAGCAGCTTAAAAGGCAGGGATTTCTCCTACGAGCAGTACTTC.

This clonotype was detected many times. V gene TRBV5-1 combines with J gene TRBJ1-6; D gene uncertain. Trimming removed 4 bases at V and 1 base at J, with 6 bases between. Germline CDR1 and CDR2: SGHRS and YFSETQ. The CDR3 sequence is 14 residues long. CDR3 DNA: TGCGCCAGCAGCGAGGGTTCCTATAATTCACCCCTCCACTTT. Protein: CASSEGSYNSPLHF.

CDR3 region: CASSLSQGGDTEAFF. As DNA, the CDR3 is TGTGCCAGCAGCTTATCTCAGGGGGGGGACACTGAAGCTTTCTTT. The V and J genes are TRBV7-9 and TRBJ1-1; TRBD1 agrees at 7 bases. The CDR3 spans 15 residues. V was clipped by 2 bases and J by 3 bases; unmatched bases: 6. Germline V gene data show CDR1 as SEHNR and CDR2 as FQNEAQ (reference sequence).

This clonotype was recorded many times. The chain has TRBV5-1 and TRBJ2-2; a possible D gene is TRBD2 (5 bases). The V end lost 1 base, the J end lost 4 bases, and 14 bases lay between the germline ends. Per the germline V gene, CDR1 is SGHRS and CDR2 is YFSETQ. The CDR3 sequence is 16 residues long. CDR3 coding DNA: TGCGCCAGCAGCTTGTTCCAGCTAGCTAGCACCGGGGAGCTGTTTTTT. The encoded protein is CASSLFQLASTGELFF.

Concerning this clonotype: This may arise from a read error, as a much more abundant clone is one base away. The V call is TRBV28, the J call TRBJ1-1; D uncertain. V was pared by 5 bases and J by 7 bases, with 8 bases between. The germline V gene encodes CDR1 MDHEN and CDR2 SYDVKM. The CDR3 totals 11 residues. The CDR3 loop reads CASSPTIEAFF. CDR3 in DNA: TGTGCCAGCAGTCCTACTATTGAAGCTTTCTTT.

This clonotype has at least ten counts. The CDR3 DNA is TGCAGTGCTAGAATAGGGAGGGAAGAGACCCAGTACTTC. This encodes CSARIGREETQYF. V usage is TRBV20-1 and J usage is TRBJ2-5, with 7 bases matching TRBD2. Trimming took 2 bases from V and 3 from J; bases not matched to a gene: 3. The CDR3 spans 13 residues. Germline assignment: CDR1 DFQATT and CDR2 SNEGSKA (reference sequence).

This clonotype was detected only a few times. The chain combines TRBV18 with TRBJ1-1, with D perhaps TRBD1 (5 bases). This CDR3 is built from 14 residues. CDR1 is KGHSH and CDR2 is LQKENI in the germline V gene. The V and J ends lost 5 bases and 3 bases respectively, with 13 bases between them. In DNA, the CDR3 is TGTGCCAGCTCAACAACGGGGGTTTACACTGAAGCTTTCTTT. Protein sequence: CASSTTGVYTEAFF.

CDR3: CASSLEPVTSGIVGEQFF. CDR3 DNA sequence: TGCGCCAGCAGCCTCGAACCCGTGACTAGCGGGATAGTAGGTGAGCAGTTCTTC. The V and J genes are TRBV4-1 and TRBJ2-1; 11 bases map to TRBD2. Germline V lookup: CDR1 MGHRA, CDR2 YSYEKL. The CDR3 has 18 residues. With V trimmed by 4 bases and J by 9 bases, 17 bases remained unmatched.

This clonotype was seen more than once but under ten times. The chain carries TRBV29-1 and TRBJ2-1; 11 bases agree with TRBD1. The CDR3 has 12 amino acids. The V gene end was trimmed by 7 bases and the J gene end by 6 bases; junction bases not matched to a gene: 2. CDR1 is SQVTM, CDR2 ANQGSEA, per germline. The CDR3 loop is CSAGTGGNEQFF. The CDR3, as DNA: TGCAGCGCCGGGACAGGGGGCAATGAGCAGTTCTTC.